This TCR beta chain was sequenced during a study of blood T cell repertoires in COVID-19. About the research overall: T cells, B-cell-depleted T cells, or PBMCs provided the cDNA or gDNA that served as material.

CDR3 length: 16 amino acids. The V segment lost 2 bases and the J segment 4 bases; nucleotides outside the gene matches: 11. The germline CDR1 and CDR2 sequences are SGHRS and YFSETQ. Measured with immunoSEQ multiplex PCR; TCRdb has only the in-frame clones, and not every one. Among tens of thousands of clones, roughly 84% were seen once, and the ten largest hold 1.6%. The sample taken for sequencing was peripheral blood. This sequence joins TRBV5-1 and TRBJ2-7; 8 nucleotides match TRBD2. This TCR was sampled from a man in his fifties with acute or convalescent COVID-19. The CDR3 DNA is TGCGCCAGCAGCTTTGGTTTGAAGGTAGCGGGGTACGAGCAGTACTTC. Protein: CASSFGLKVAGYEQYF.